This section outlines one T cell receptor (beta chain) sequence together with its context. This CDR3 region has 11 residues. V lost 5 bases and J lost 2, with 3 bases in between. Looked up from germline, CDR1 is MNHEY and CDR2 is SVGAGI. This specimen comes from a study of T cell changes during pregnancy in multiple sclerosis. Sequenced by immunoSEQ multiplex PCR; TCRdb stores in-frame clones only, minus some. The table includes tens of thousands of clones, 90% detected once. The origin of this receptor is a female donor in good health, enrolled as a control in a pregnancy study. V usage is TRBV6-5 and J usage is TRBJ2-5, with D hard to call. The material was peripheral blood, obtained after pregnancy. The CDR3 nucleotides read TGTGCCAGCAGTCTTCAAGAGACCCAGTACTTC. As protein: CASSLQETQYF.